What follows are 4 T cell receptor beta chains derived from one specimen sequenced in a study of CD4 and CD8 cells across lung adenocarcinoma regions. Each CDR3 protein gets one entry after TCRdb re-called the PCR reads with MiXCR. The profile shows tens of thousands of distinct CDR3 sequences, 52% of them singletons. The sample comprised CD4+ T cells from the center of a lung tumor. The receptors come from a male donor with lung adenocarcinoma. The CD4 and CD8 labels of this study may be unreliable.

CDR3 in amino acids: CASSEGSGNPDTQYF. For the CDR3, the DNA is TGTGCCAGCAGTGAAGGTAGCGGGAACCCAGATACGCAGTACTTC. The chain employs TRBV6-1 and TRBJ2-3; 8 bases map to TRBD2. The DNA end is a closer match to TRBJ2-7, so the J assignment may be wrong. The CDR3 consists of 15 residues. Germline assignment: CDR1 MNHNS and CDR2 SASEGT.

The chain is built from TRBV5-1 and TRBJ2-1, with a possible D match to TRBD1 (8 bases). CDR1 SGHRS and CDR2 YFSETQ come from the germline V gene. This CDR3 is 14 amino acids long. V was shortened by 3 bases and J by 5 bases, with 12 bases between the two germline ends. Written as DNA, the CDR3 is TGCGCCAGCAGCTCCACAGGGGGGGACAATGAGCAGTTCTTC. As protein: CASSSTGGDNEQFF.

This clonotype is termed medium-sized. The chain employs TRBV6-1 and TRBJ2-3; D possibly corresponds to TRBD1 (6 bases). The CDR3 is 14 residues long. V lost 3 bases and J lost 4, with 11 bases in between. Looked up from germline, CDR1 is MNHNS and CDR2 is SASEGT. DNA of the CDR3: TGTGCCAGCAGTGAGGGGGCGGGCTCAGATACGCAGTATTTT. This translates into CASSEGAGSDTQYF.

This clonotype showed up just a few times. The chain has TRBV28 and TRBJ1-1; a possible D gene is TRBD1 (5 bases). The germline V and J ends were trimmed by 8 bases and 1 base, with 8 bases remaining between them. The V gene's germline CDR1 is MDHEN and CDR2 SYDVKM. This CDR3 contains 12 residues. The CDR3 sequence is CASGAQNTEAFF. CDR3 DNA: TGTGCCAGCGGGGCCCAGAACACTGAAGCTTTCTTT.